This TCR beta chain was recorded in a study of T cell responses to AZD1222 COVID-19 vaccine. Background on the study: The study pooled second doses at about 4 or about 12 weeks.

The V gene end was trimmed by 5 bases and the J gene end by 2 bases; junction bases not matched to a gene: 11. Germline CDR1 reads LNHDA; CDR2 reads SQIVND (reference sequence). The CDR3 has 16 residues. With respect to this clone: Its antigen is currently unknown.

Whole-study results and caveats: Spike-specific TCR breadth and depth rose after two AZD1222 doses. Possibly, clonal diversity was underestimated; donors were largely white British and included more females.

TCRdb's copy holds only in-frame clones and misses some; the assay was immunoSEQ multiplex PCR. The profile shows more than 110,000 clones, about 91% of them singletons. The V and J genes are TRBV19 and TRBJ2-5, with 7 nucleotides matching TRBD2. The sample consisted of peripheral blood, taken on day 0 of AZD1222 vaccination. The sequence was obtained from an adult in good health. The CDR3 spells CASSDRRERGQETQYF. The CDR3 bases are TGTGCCAGTAGTGACCGCAGGGAGCGGGGTCAAGAGACCCAGTACTTC.